This passage covers 8 T cell receptor beta chains from one sample sequenced in a study of identical twins. One entry per CDR3 protein, called by TCRdb with MiXCR from the 5' RACE reads. The sample yields about 690,000 distinct CDR3 sequences, about 20% seen once. These data were also filed under a second study, of T cells expressing NK-cell markers.

The sequencing input was PBMCs. Receptors were obtained from a woman aged 18-29 years in good health.

The rearrangement links TRBV12-3 or TRBV12-4 to TRBJ2-1; D is ambiguous. Trimming removed 6 bases at V and 7 bases at J, with 10 bases between. The CDR3 runs to 12 residues. The CDR3 nucleotides are TGTGCCAGCAGCCGATTAGCTAATGAGCAGTTCTTC. Translation: CASSRLANEQFF.

The rearrangement uses TRBV12-5 and TRBJ2-3; TRBD2 aligns across 13 bases. This CDR3 region has 18 residues. Germline V gene data show CDR1 as LGHNT and CDR2 as FRNRAP. V lost 1 base and J lost 0; bases outside the gene matches: 4. Here the CDR3 DNA reads TGTGCTAGTGGTTTGGGGACTAGCGGGAGCGCTAGCACAGATACGCAGTATTTT. Encoded protein: CASGLGTSGSASTDTQYF.

The rearrangement uses TRBV5-1 and TRBJ1-1; 7 positions match TRBD1. The CDR3 totals 12 residues. Germline V lookup: CDR1 SGHRS, CDR2 YFSETQ. Unmatched junction bases numbered 8, after V lost 4 bases and J lost 11 bases. CDR3 bases: TGCGCCAGCAGCCGCGACAGGGCTCACGCTTTCTTT. It yields the protein CASSRDRAHAFF.

This rearrangement joins TRBV29-1 to TRBJ2-2; a weak D match, TRBD1 (6 bases). The CDR3 runs 14 residues. Trimming took 6 bases from V and 4 from J, leaving 15 bases between them. The germline V gene has CDR1 SQVTM and CDR2 ANQGSEA. The CDR3 DNA reads as TGCAGCGTAGCGCAGGGGTCGGCCACCGGGGAGCTGTTTTTT. Its protein is CSVAQGSATGELFF.

This clonotype was detected many times. The genes are TRBV5-1 and TRBJ1-6, with 7 nucleotides matching TRBD1. Germline lookup yields CDR1 SGHRS and CDR2 YFSETQ. V shed 4 bases and J 8 bases; nucleotides not matched to a gene: 9. The CDR3 is made up of 15 amino acids. The CDR3, as DNA: TGCGCCAGCAGCCCGGCCGGGACAGACTATTCACCCCTCCACTTT. This encodes CASSPAGTDYSPLHF.

V is TRBV5-1 and J is TRBJ1-1; maybe TRBD1 (5 bases). The CDR3 has 13 amino acids. The germline CDR1 and CDR2 sequences are SGHRS and YFSETQ. With 4 bases removed from V and 11 bases from J, the gap between germline ends came to 18 bases. The CDR3 DNA reads TGCGCCAGCAGCGCACAGGTTAACGACGGGGCTTTCTTT. Encoded protein: CASSAQVNDGAFF. Supplemented by reference TRBV5-1 and TRBJ1-1, the full variable domain reads KAGVTQTPRYLIKTRGQQVTLSCSPISGHRSVSWYQQTPGQGLQFLFEYFSETQRNKGNFPGRFSGRQFSNSRSEMNVSTLELGDSALYLCASSAQVNDGAFFGQGTRLTVV.

This sequence joins TRBV29-1 and TRBJ2-1; D is unresolved. Germline values: CDR1 SQVTM, CDR2 ANQGSEA. The CDR3 is made up of 15 amino acids. The V gene lost 2 bases and the J gene lost 5 bases, with 16 bases spanning the gap. Here the CDR3 reads CSVEKPASDNNEQFF. The CDR3 DNA reads as TGCAGCGTTGAAAAGCCGGCCTCAGACAACAATGAGCAGTTCTTC.

Details on this clonotype: This may stem from a read error, because a much larger clone lies one nucleotide away. V gene TRBV20-1 combines with J gene TRBJ2-5, with 8 positions matching TRBD2. This CDR3 contains 15 residues. Germline V gives CDR1 DFQATT, CDR2 SNEGSKA (reference sequence). V gave up 5 bases and J gave up 3 bases; unmatched junction bases: 11. CDR3 sequence: CSAPPGGSVKETQYF. CDR3 in DNA: TGCAGTGCTCCCCCGGGGGGGTCGGTGAAAGAGACCCAGTACTTC.